This TCR beta chain was sequenced during a study of T cell repertoires in cytomegalovirus infection. About the research overall: Indicated by public TCR beta signatures were CMV infection and matching HLA type. Overall study results and limits: Based on cumulative public TCR beta family frequency, carriers of CMV plus the relevant HLA were identified. HLA-C-restricted CMV clonotypes gave the most frequent clonotype in two of eight donors.

The germline gives CDR1 SGHNT, CDR2 YYREEE (reference sequence). Trimming removed 4 bases at V and 2 bases at J, with 7 bases between. This CDR3 region has 13 residues. A single record per CDR3 protein comes from TCRdb applying MiXCR to the reads. Of about 490,000 distinct CDR3 sequences listed, about 26% are singletons. This clonotype was observed a few times. Antigen: not known. The source material was PBMCs. The chain has TRBV5-4 and TRBJ1-3; D not resolved. The origin of this receptor is a human donor in good health (CMV status not recorded). Some clones in this sample may be carry-over from other donors' samples. CDR3 in DNA: TGTGCCAGCAGCGCAGTCACTGGAAACACCATATATTTT. Translated, it gives CASSAVTGNTIYF.